Listed here are 21 T cell receptor beta chains from one sample, sequenced in a study of a mutant IDH1 vaccine in newly diagnosed glioma. The assay was immunoSEQ multiplex PCR, and TCRdb's table has in-frame clones only and misses some. The sample lists tens of thousands of clones, more than 65% occurring once. What these receptors recognize is not known. Stated time point: week 35, safety follow-up. Doses consisted of 300 ug of mutant IDH1 20-mer peptide each, paired with topical imiquimod. The sample consisted of PBMCs, taken from a glioma patient whose treatment included an IDH1 peptide vaccine. The receptors stem from a man aged 45 to 65 with glioma.

The chain is built from TRBV12-5 and TRBJ2-6; perhaps TRBD1 as D (5 bases). In germline, CDR1 is LGHNT, CDR2 FRNRAP. The CDR3 has 18 residues. Trimming took 5 bases from V and 5 from J, leaving 22 bases between them. The CDR3 is CASGRARAGQSRANVLTF. For the CDR3, the DNA is TGTGCTAGTGGTAGGGCACGTGCAGGACAAAGTCGGGCCAACGTCCTGACTTTC.

A single count supports this clone. The chain carries TRBV28 and TRBJ2-3; D gene unclear. CDR3 length: 14 amino acids. Trimming took off 2 bases at V and 0 bases at J, with 6 bases between the two ends. Germline CDR1 reads MDHEN; CDR2 reads SYDVKM. The CDR3 sequence: CASSLGGSTDTQYF. CDR3 bases: TGTGCCAGCAGTTTAGGTGGGAGCACAGATACGCAGTATTTT. Combining the CDR3 with reference TRBV28 and TRBJ2-3 gives the whole variable domain DVKVTQSSRYLVKRTGEKVFLECVQDMDHENMFWYRQDPGLGLRLIYFSYDVKMKEKGDIPEGYSVSREKKERFSLILESASTNQTSMYLCASSLGGSTDTQYFGPGTRLTVL.

V is TRBV14 and J is TRBJ2-7; a weak D match, TRBD1 (5 bases). CDR1 and CDR2 from the germline V gene are SGHDN and FVKESK. The V end was cut by 1 base, the J end by 2 bases, with 12 bases between. The CDR3 spans 15 residues. CDR3 amino acids: CASSQAARGPYEQYF. The DNA for the CDR3 is TGTGCCAGCAGCCAAGCTGCTAGGGGTCCCTACGAGCAGTACTTC.

The V call is TRBV11-3, the J call TRBJ2-3, with D perhaps TRBD1 or TRBD2 (7 bases each). V lost 8 bases and J lost 6, with 18 bases in between. The CDR3 length is 14 residues. CDR1 SGHNT and CDR2 YENEEA come from the germline V gene. The CDR3 is CASREELGQDTQYF. For the CDR3, the DNA is TGTGCCAGCCGGGAGGAGCTGGGACAGGATACGCAGTATTTT.

This clone qualifies as medium-sized (0.01 to 0.1%). J is TRBJ1-2 and V is TRBV9; the match to TRBD1 covers 7 bases. Trimming at V came to 3 bases and at J to 5 bases, leaving 10 bases not matched to a gene. This CDR3 region has 15 residues. Per the germline V gene, CDR1 is SGDLS and CDR2 is YYNGEE. DNA for the CDR3: TGTGCCAGCAGCGACCGGAGGGGGCGAGAATATGGCTACACCTTC. This codes for CASSDRRGREYGYTF.

The gene calls are TRBV18 and TRBJ1-5; 7 nucleotides align to TRBD1. The CDR3 is 15 residues long. J was trimmed by 2 bases and V by 2 bases; bases with no gene match: 3. Germline V lookup: CDR1 KGHSH, CDR2 LQKENI. This CDR3 reads CASSPNQGGNQPQHF. The CDR3 DNA follows: TGTGCCAGCTCACCAAACCAGGGGGGCAATCAGCCCCAGCATTTT.

The rearrangement uses TRBV7-9 and TRBJ2-7; D is unresolved. The CDR3 is made up of 11 amino acids. V dropped 5 bases and J dropped 6 bases, with 8 bases sitting between them. Germline loops: CDR1 SEHNR, CDR2 FQNEAQ (reference sequence). Here the CDR3 DNA reads TGTGCCAGCAGCCCCAGTTTCGAGCAGTACTTC. Amino acids: CASSPSFEQYF.

The count of this clone is one. V and J are TRBV7-9 and TRBJ2-3; possibly TRBD2 for D (6 bases). The CDR3 length is 16 residues. CDR1 is SEHNR and CDR2 is FQNEAQ in the germline V gene (reference sequence). Deletions cut 4 bases from V and 2 bases from J, with 16 bases between. The CDR3 bases are TGTGCCAGCAGCTCCCCCGGGGGTTTATTCACAGATACGCAGTATTTT. This encodes CASSSPGGLFTDTQYF.

This clone was observed a few times. The chain uses TRBV5-6 and TRBJ1-1; TRBD1 matches 7 bases. Losses at the gene ends were 4 bases for V and 5 bases for J; bases not matched to a gene: 17. This CDR3 contains 17 residues. Germline V gene data show CDR1 as SGHDT and CDR2 as YYEEEE. CDR3 protein: CASSTLTGLNIRTEAFF. CDR3 nucleotides: TGTGCCAGCAGCACACTGACAGGGTTAAATATCCGGACTGAAGCTTTCTTT.

The chain uses TRBV27 and TRBJ2-7; 9 bases match TRBD1. The CDR3 has 14 residues. CDR1 and CDR2 from the germline V gene are MNHEY and SMNVEV (reference sequence). The V segment lost 5 bases and the J segment 5 bases; nucleotides outside the gene matches: 7. Here the CDR3 DNA reads TGTGCCAGCAGTGCCTGGGACAGGGCTGACGAGCAGTACTTC. This encodes CASSAWDRADEQYF.

The chain employs TRBV7-2 and TRBJ2-5; D remains ambiguous. This CDR3 is built from 13 residues. Per germline, CDR1 SGHTA and CDR2 FQGNSA. Trimming cost V 5 bases and J 3 bases, with 10 bases left between them. This CDR3 reads CASSRSRKETQYF. The CDR3 bases are TGTGCCAGCAGCAGAAGTCGCAAAGAGACCCAGTACTTC.

The rearrangement links TRBV4-1 to TRBJ2-7; TRBD1 or TRBD2 may be the D gene (5 bases each). This CDR3 is 16 amino acids long. Between the trimmed V and J ends, which lost 0 bases and 5 bases, there was a span of 17 bases. Germline V gene sequence: CDR1 MGHRA, CDR2 YSYEKL. CDR3 amino acids: CASSQDRWGSGNEQYF. CDR3 DNA sequence: TGCGCCAGCAGCCAAGACCGGTGGGGGTCTGGGAACGAGCAGTACTTC.

This sequence joins TRBV4-3 and TRBJ1-5, with D unclear. From germline, CDR1 is LGHNA and CDR2 YSLEER. CDR3 length: 15 residues. Trimming removed 0 bases at V and 5 bases at J, with 11 bases between. CDR3 sequence: CASSQDRTVYQPQHF. CDR3 DNA: TGCGCCAGCAGCCAAGATCGAACAGTTTATCAGCCCCAGCATTTT.

The V call is TRBV11-3, the J call TRBJ2-1; 7 positions match TRBD2. CDR3 size: 16 residues. Looked up from germline, CDR1 is SGHNT and CDR2 is YENEEA. The junction had 13 bases not matched to a gene; V was cut back by 3 bases and J by 8 bases. The CDR3 DNA reads as TGTGCCAGCAGCTTCGGAACGGGGGGTGGCTGGGATGAGCAGTTCTTC. This translates into CASSFGTGGGWDEQFF.

This sequence joins TRBV7-2 and TRBJ1-1; D uncertain. Germline CDR1 and CDR2: SGHTA and FQGNSA. Trimming took 5 bases from V and 1 from J, leaving 14 bases between them. This CDR3 region has 15 residues. CDR3 amino acids: CASSAGVWGNTEAFF. In DNA, the CDR3 is TGTGCCAGCAGCGCAGGCGTGTGGGGGAACACTGAAGCTTTCTTT.

CDR3 DNA: TGTGCCACGGCGCCCGGCCCCGGTGGGGAGCTGTTTTTT. This gives the protein CATAPGPGGELFF. The V call is TRBV11-3, the J call TRBJ2-2; D call uncertain. The germline CDR1 and CDR2 sequences are SGHNT and YENEEA. The V and J ends lost 10 bases and 8 bases respectively, with 17 bases between them. This CDR3 spans 13 amino acids.

This chain uses TRBV7-7 with TRBJ2-5, with 9 bases lining up with TRBD2. Looked up from germline, CDR1 is SSHAT and CDR2 is FNYEAQ (reference sequence). This CDR3 contains 14 residues. The trim removed 5 bases at V and 5 bases at J, leaving 6 bases unmatched. The CDR3: CASSPAGGRETQYF. The CDR3, as DNA: TGTGCCAGCAGCCCAGCGGGGGGCAGGGAGACCCAGTACTTC.

The rearrangement links TRBV9 to TRBJ1-2; 8 bases align to TRBD1. The V and J ends lost 0 bases and 4 bases, in that order; junction bases with no gene match: 5. CDR1 SGDLS and CDR2 YYNGEE come from the germline V gene. The CDR3 loop spans 15 amino acids. The CDR3: CASSVGTGTIYGYTF. CDR3 in DNA: TGTGCCAGCAGCGTAGGGACAGGGACCATCTATGGCTACACCTTC. Full variable domain (remainder filled in from reference TRBV9 and TRBJ1-2): DSGVTQTPKHLITATGQRVTLRCSPRSGDLSVYWYQQSLDQGLQFLIQYYNGEERAKGNILERFSAQQFPDLHSELNLSSLELGDSALYFCASSVGTGTIYGYTFGSGTRLTVV.

J is TRBJ2-5 and V is TRBV7-8; D unresolved. CDR3 length: 14 residues. Germline V CDR1 and CDR2: SGHVS, FQNEAQ. With 2 bases removed from V and 0 bases from J, the gap between germline ends came to 7 bases. The CDR3 nucleotides read TGTGCCAGCAGCTTACCAGCTAACCAAGAGACCCAGTACTTC. This gives the protein CASSLPANQETQYF.

V is TRBV5-1 and J is TRBJ1-1; the D gene is possibly TRBD1 (6 bases). V was shortened by 7 bases and J by 11 bases, with 15 bases between the two germline ends. In germline, CDR1 is SGHRS, CDR2 YFSETQ. The CDR3 runs to 11 residues. The CDR3 loop is CASRGHSSAFF. The CDR3 region has the DNA TGCGCCAGCCGGGGACACAGCTCCGCTTTCTTT. Looking up the rest from reference TRBV5-1 and TRBJ1-1 gives the full variable domain: KAGVTQTPRYLIKTRGQQVTLSCSPISGHRSVSWYQQTPGQGLQFLFEYFSETQRNKGNFPGRFSGRQFSNSRSEMNVSTLELGDSALYLCASRGHSSAFFGQGTRLTVV.

The rearrangement uses TRBV30 and TRBJ2-3, with no clear D. V lost 5 bases to trimming and J lost 4 bases, with 10 bases between them. Germline assignment: CDR1 GTSNPN and CDR2 SVGIG (reference sequence). CDR3 length equals 12 residues. The CDR3 DNA reads as TGTGCCTGGGACCGAGGTGCAGATACGCAGTATTTT. Its translation is CAWDRGADTQYF.